Included here is one T cell receptor beta chain sequence, with context. This sample was taken from a study of tumour-infiltrating T cells in Burkitt lymphoma. The overall study: Survival, overall and progression-free, tracked with productive clonality.

The repertoire was sequenced with immunoSEQ multiplex PCR; TCRdb's copy has only in-frame clones and lacks some. The table records 5,000 or so clones, under 13% of them present only once. Germline V gene lookup returns CDR1 KGHSH and CDR2 LQKENI. CDR3 length equals 13 residues. The V gene lost 3 bases and the J gene lost 3 bases, with 9 bases spanning the gap. The sample consisted of tumor tissue. The V call is TRBV18, the J call TRBJ2-7; D unclear. The receptor's source is a human donor with diffuse large B-cell lymphoma. CDR3 sequence reads: CASSPHPDYEQYF. In nucleotides, the CDR3 is TGTGCCAGCTCACCCCATCCTGACTACGAGCAGTACTTC.